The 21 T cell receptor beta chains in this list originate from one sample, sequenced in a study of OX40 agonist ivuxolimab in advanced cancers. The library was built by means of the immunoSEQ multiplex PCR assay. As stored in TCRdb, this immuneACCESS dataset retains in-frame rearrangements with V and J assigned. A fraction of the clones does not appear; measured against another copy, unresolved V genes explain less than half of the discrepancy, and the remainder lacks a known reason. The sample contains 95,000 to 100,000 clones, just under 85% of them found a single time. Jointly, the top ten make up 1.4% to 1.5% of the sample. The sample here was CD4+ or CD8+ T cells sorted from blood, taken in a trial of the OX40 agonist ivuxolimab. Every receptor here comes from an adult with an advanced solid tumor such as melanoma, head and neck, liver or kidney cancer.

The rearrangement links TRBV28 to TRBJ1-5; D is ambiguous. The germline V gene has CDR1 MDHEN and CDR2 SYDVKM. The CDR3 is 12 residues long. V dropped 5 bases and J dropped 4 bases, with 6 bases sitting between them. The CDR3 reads CASSLVNQPQHF. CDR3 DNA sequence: TGTGCCAGCAGTCTCGTTAATCAGCCCCAGCATTTT.

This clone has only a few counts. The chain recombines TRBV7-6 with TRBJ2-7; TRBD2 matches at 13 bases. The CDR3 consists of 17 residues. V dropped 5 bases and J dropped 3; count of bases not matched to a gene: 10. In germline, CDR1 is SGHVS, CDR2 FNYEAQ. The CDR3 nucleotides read TGTGCCAGCAGCGTCGCGGCCGGGACTAGCGGGATCTACGAGCAGTACTTC. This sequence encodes CASSVAAGTSGIYEQYF.

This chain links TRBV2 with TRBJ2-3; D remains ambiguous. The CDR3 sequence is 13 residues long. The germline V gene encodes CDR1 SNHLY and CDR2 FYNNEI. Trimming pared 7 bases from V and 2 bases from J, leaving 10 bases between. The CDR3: CASNRLVTDTQYF. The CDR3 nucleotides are TGTGCCAGCAACCGACTCGTCACAGATACGCAGTATTTT.

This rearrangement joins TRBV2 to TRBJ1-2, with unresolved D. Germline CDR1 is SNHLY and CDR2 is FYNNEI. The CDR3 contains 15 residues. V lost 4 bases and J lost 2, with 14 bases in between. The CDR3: CASSGDMPTNYGYTF. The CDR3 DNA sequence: TGTGCCAGCAGTGGGGATATGCCGACGAACTATGGCTACACCTTC.

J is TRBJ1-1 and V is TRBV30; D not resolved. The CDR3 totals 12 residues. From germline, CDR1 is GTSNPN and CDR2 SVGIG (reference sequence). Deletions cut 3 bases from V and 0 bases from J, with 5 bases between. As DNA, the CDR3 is TGTGCCTGGAGGGCGATGAACACTGAAGCTTTCTTT. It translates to CAWRAMNTEAFF.

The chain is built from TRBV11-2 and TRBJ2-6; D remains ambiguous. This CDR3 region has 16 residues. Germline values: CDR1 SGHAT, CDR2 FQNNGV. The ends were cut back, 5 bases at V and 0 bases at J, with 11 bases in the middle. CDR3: CASSRSKPSGANVLTF. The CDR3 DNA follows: TGTGCCAGCAGCCGGTCCAAGCCCTCTGGGGCCAACGTCCTGACTTTC.

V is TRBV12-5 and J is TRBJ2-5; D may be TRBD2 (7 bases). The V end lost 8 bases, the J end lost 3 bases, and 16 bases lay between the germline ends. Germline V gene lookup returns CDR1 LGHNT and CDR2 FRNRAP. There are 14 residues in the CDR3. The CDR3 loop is CASWEGRGEETQYF. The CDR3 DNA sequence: TGTGCTAGTTGGGAGGGCAGGGGCGAAGAGACCCAGTACTTC.

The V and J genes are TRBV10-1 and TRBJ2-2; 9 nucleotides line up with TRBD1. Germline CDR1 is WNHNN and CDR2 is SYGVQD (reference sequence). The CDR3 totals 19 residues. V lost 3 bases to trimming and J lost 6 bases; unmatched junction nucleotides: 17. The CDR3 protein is CASSEGTGKGGWTPGELFF. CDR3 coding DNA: TGCGCCAGCAGTGAAGGGACAGGGAAGGGAGGTTGGACACCCGGGGAGCTGTTTTTT.

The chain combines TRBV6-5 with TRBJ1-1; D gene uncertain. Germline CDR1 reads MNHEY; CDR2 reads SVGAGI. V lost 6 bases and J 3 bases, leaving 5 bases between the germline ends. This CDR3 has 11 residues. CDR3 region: CASRIYTEAFF. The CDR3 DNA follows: TGTGCCAGCAGGATTTACACTGAAGCTTTCTTT.

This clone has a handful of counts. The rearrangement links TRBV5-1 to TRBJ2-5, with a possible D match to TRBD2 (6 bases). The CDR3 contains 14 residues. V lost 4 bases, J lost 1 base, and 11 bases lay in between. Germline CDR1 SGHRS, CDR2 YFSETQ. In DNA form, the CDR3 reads TGCGCCAGCAGCACGGGGGAAGGCCAAGAGACCCAGTACTTC. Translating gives CASSTGEGQETQYF. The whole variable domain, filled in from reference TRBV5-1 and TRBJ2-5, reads KAGVTQTPRYLIKTRGQQVTLSCSPISGHRSVSWYQQTPGQGLQFLFEYFSETQRNKGNFPGRFSGRQFSNSRSEMNVSTLELGDSALYLCASSTGEGQETQYFGPGTRLLVL.

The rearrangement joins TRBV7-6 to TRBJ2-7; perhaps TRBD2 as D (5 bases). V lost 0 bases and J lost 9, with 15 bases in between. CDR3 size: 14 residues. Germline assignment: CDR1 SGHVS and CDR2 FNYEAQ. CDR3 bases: TGTGCCAGCAGCTTAGCGGGTGGTAACGGAGGGCAGTACTTC. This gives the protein CASSLAGGNGGQYF.

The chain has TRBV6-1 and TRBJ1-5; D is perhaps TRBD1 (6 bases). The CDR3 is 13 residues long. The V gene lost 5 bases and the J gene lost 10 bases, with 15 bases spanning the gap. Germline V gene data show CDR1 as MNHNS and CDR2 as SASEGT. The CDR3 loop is CASSRDTSGPQHF. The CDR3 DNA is TGTGCCAGCAGTAGGGACACTAGCGGACCCCAGCATTTT.

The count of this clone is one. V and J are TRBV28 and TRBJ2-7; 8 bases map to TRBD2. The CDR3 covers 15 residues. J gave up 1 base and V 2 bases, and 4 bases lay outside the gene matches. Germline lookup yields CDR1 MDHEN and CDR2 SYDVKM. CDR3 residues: CASSLAGGGSYEQYF. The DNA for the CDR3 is TGTGCCAGCAGTTTAGCCGGGGGGGGATCCTACGAGCAGTACTTC.

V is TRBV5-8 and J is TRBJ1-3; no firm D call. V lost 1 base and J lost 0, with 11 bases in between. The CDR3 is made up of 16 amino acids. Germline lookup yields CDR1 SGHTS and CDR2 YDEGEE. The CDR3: CASSLTAPSSGNTIYF. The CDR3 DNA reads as TGTGCCAGCAGCTTGACGGCGCCGAGCTCTGGAAACACCATATATTTT.

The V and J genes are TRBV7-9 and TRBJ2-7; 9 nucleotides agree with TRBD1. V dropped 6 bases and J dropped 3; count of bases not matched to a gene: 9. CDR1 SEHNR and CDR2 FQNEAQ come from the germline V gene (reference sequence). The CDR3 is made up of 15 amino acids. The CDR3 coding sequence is TGTGCCAGCAGACCCAGGACAGGGGAATACTACGAGCAGTACTTC. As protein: CASRPRTGEYYEQYF.

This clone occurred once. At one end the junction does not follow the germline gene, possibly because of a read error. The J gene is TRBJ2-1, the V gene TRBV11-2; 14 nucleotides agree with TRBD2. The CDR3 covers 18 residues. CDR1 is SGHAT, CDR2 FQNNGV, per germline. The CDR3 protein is CTSSFGLAGGIFYNEQFF. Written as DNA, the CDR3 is TGTACCAGCAGCTTTGGACTAGCGGGGGGAATCTTTTACAATGAGCAGTTCTTC.

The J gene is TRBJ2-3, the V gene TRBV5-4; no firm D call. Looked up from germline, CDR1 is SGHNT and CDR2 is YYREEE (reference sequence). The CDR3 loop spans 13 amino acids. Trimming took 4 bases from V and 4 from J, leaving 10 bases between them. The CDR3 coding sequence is TGTGCCAGCAGCACTCTTGCGGCAGATACGCAGTATTTT. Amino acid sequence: CASSTLAADTQYF.

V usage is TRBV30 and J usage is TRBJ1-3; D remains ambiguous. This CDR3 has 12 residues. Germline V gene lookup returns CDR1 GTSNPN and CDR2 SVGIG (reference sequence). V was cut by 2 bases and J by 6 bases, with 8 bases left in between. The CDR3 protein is CAWSPLPNTIYF. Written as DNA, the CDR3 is TGTGCCTGGAGTCCACTACCAAACACCATATATTTT.

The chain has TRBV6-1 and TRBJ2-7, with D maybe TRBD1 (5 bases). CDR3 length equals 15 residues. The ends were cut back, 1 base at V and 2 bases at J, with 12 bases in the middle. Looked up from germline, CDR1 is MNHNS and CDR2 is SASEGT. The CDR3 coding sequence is TGTGCCAGCAGTGAAGTCCAGGGTAGCCCCTACGAGCAGTACTTC. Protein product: CASSEVQGSPYEQYF.

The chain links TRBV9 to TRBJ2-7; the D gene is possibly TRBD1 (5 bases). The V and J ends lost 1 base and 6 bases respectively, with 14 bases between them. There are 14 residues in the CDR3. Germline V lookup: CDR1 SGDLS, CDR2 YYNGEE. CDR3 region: CASSVSVGLTEQYF. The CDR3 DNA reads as TGTGCCAGCAGCGTAAGTGTGGGGCTAACCGAGCAGTACTTC.

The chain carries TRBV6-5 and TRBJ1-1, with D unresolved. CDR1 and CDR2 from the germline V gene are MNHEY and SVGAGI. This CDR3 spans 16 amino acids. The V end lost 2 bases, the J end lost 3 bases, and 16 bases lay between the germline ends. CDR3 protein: CASSYRRFGSHTEAFF. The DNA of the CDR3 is TGTGCCAGCAGTTACCGACGATTTGGTTCACACACTGAAGCTTTCTTT.